This T cell receptor beta chain was documented in a study of control samples from healthy donors and cancer patients. This clone is medium-sized (0.01 to 0.1%) by share. Clones were sequenced by immunoSEQ multiplex PCR, and TCRdb holds only the in-frame ones, with some missing. Here the sample spans around 58,000 clones, approximately 86% being singletons. CDR3 length: 13 residues. Deletions cut 3 bases from V and 0 bases from J, with 5 bases between. Germline CDR1 reads SGHDN; CDR2 reads FVKESK. The sequence came from a man aged 45 to 65 in good health. V usage is TRBV14 and J usage is TRBJ2-5, with D unresolved. Sequenced sample: blood. CDR3 region: CASSQVDQETQYF. In DNA form, the CDR3 reads TGTGCCAGCAGCCAGGTTGACCAAGAGACCCAGTACTTC. The whole variable domain, remainder taken from reference TRBV14 and TRBJ2-5, is EAGVTQFPSHSVIEKGQTVTLRCDPISGHDNLYWYRRVMGKEIKFLLHFVKESKQDESGMPNNRFLAERTGGTYSTLKVQPAELEDSGVYFCASSQVDQETQYFGPGTRLLVL.